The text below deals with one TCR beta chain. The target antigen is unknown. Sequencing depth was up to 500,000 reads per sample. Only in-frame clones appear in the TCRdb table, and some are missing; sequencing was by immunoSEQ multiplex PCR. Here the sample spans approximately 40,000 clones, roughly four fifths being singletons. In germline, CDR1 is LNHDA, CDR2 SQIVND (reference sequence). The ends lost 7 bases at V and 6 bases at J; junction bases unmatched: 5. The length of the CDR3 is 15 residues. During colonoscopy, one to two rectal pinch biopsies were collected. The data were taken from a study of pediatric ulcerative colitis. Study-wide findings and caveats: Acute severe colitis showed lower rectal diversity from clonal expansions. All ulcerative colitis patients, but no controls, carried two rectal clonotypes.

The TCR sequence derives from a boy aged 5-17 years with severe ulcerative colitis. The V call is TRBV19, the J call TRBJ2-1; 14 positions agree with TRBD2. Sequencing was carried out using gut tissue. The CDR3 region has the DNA TGTGCCAGTACCCTCGGGACTAGCGGGAGCAATGAGCAGTTCTTC. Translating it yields CASTLGTSGSNEQFF.